This T cell receptor beta chain stems from a study of blood T cell repertoires in COVID-19. In the study overall: Sources were T cells, B-cell-depleted T cells, or PBMCs; the material itself was cDNA or gDNA.

In the original processing: Using reference gene primer amplification, nucleated cell counts were estimated. TCRdb keeps only in-frame clones here, not all; method: immunoSEQ multiplex PCR. V and J calls plus clone size are reproduced from that table; the DNA served to infer D and trimming. Of some 220,000 clones listed, around 86% are singletons. The germline gives CDR1 SNHLY, CDR2 FYNNEI. Trimming took off 4 bases at V and 3 bases at J, with 13 bases between the two ends. The CDR3 sequence is 15 residues long. This clonotype was obtained from a woman aged 70-85 years with COVID-19, enrolled during active disease. Input material: peripheral blood. The chain uses TRBV2 and TRBJ1-5; D unclear. CDR3 nucleotide sequence: TGTGCCAGCAGTGGGGGATCGGGAGCCAATCAGCCCCAGCATTTT. This gives the protein CASSGGSGANQPQHF.